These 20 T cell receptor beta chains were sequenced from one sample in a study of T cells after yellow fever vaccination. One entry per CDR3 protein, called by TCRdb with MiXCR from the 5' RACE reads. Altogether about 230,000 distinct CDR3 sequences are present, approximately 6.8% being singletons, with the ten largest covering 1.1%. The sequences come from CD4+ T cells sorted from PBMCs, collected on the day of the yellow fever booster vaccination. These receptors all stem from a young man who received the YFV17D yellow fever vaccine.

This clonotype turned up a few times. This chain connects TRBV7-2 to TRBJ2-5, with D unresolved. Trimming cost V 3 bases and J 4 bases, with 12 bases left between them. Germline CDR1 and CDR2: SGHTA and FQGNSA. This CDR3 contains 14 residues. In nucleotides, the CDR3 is TGTGCCAGCAGCTTTGGAATTACAGTAGAGACCCAGTACTTC. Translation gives CASSFGITVETQYF. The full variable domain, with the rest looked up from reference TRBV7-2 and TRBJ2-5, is GAGVSQSPSNKVTEKGKDVELRCDPISGHTALYWYRQSLGQGLEFLIYFQGNSAPDKSGLPSDRFSAERTGGSVSTLTIQRTQQEDSAVYLCASSFGITVETQYFGPGTRLLVL.

CDR3 residues: CSARVTDQPQHF. CDR3 coding DNA: TGCAGTGCTAGAGTGACGGATCAGCCCCAGCATTTT. The chain employs TRBV20-1 and TRBJ1-5; no reliable D call. The CDR3 contains 12 residues. The germline CDR1 and CDR2 sequences are DFQATT and SNEGSKA (reference sequence). V was shortened by 1 base and J by 5 bases, with 6 bases between the two germline ends.

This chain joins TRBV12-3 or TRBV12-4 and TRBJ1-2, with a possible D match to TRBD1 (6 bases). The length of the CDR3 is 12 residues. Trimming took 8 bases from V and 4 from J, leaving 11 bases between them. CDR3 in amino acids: CASGQGSYGYTF. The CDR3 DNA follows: TGTGCCAGCGGGCAGGGGTCCTATGGCTACACCTTC.

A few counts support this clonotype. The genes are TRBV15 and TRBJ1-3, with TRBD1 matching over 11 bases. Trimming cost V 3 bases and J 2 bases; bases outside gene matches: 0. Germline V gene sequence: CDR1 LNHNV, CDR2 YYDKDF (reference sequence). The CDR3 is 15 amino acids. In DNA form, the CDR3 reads TGTGCCACCAGCAGGGACAGGGGGCCTGGAAACACCATATATTTT. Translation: CATSRDRGPGNTIYF.

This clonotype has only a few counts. For the CDR3, the DNA is TGTGCCACAAAGAGCACCCCCTCTGGAGGCTACACCTTC. Protein product: CATKSTPSGGYTF. The chain carries TRBV19 and TRBJ1-2, with no clear D. The CDR3 spans 13 residues. Trimming took off 10 bases at V and 8 bases at J, with 20 bases between the two ends. Germline CDR1 LNHDA, CDR2 SQIVND (reference sequence).

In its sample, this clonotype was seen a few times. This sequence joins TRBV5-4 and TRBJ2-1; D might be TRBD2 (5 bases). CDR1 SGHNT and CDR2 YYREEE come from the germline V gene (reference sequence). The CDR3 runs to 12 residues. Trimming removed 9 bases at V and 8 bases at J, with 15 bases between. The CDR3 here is CATSEGNDEQFF. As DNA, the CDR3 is TGTGCCACCAGTGAGGGAAACGATGAGCAGTTCTTC.

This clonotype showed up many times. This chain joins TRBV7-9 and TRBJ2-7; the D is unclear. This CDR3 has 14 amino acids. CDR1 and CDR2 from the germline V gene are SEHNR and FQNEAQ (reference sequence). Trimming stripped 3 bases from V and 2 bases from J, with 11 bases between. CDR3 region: CASSFGRTTYEQYF. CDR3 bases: TGTGCCAGCAGCTTCGGACGGACCACCTACGAGCAGTACTTC.

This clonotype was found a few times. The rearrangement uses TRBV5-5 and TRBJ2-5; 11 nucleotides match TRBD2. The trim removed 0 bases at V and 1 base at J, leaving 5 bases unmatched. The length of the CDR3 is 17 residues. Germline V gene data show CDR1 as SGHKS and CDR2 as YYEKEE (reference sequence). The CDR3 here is CASSLGLAGTLQETQYF. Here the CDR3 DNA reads TGTGCCAGCAGCTTGGGACTAGCGGGGACCCTCCAAGAGACCCAGTACTTC.

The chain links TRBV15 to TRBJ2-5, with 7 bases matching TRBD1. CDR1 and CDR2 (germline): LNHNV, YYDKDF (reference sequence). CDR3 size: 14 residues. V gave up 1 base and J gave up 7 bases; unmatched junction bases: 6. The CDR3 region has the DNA TGTGCCACCAGCAGAGTCGTGACAGGGACGACCCAGTACTTC. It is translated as CATSRVVTGTTQYF. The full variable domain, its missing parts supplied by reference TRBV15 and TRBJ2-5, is DAMVIQNPRYQVTQFGKPVTLSCSQTLNHNVMYWYQQKSSQAPKLLFHYYDKDFNNEADTPDNFQSRRPNTSFCFLDIRSPGLGDTAMYLCATSRVVTGTTQYFGPGTRLLVL.

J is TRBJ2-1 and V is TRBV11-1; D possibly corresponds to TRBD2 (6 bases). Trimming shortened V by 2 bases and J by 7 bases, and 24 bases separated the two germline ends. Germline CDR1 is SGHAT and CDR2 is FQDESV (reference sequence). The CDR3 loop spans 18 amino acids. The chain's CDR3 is CASSLQRGSGSKCNEQFF. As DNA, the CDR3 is TGTGCCAGCAGCTTACAGAGGGGTAGCGGATCAAAGTGTAATGAGCAGTTCTTC.

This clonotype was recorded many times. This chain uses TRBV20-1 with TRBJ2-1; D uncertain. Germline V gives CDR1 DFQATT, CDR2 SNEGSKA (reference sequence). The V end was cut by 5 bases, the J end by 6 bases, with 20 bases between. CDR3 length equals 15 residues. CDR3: CSARHLRLASNEQFF. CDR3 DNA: TGCAGTGCTCGCCATCTCCGACTGGCCTCCAATGAGCAGTTCTTC.

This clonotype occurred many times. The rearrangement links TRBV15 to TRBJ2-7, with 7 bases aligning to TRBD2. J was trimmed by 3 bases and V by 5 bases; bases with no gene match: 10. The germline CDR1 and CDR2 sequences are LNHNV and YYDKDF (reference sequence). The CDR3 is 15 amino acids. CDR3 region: CATSLAGTKDYEQYF. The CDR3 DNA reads TGTGCCACCAGCCTAGCCGGGACTAAAGACTACGAGCAGTACTTC.

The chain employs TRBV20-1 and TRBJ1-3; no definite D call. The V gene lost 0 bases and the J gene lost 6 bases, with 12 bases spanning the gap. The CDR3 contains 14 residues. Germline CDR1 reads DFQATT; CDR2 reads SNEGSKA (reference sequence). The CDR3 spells CSAREASGTNTIYF. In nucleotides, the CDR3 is TGCAGTGCTAGAGAAGCCAGCGGTACAAACACCATATATTTT.

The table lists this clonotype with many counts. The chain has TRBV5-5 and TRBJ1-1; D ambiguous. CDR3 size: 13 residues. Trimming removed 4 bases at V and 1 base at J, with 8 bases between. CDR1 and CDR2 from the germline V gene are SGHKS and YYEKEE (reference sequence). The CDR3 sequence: CASSPTTNTEAFF. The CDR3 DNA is TGTGCCAGCAGCCCTACAACGAACACTGAAGCTTTCTTT.

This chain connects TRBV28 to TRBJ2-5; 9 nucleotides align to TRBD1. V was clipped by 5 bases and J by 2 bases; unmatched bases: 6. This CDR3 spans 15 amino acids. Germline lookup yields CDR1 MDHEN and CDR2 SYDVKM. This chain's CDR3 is CASSRDREWQETQYF. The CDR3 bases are TGTGCCAGCAGTAGGGACAGGGAATGGCAAGAGACCCAGTACTTC.

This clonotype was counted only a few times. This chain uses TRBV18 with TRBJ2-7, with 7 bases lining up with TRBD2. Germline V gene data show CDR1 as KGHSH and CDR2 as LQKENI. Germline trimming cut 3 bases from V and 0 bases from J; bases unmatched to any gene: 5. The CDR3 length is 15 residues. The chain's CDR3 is CASSPGGTLSYEQYF. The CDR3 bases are TGTGCCAGCTCACCGGGGGGGACCCTCTCCTACGAGCAGTACTTC.

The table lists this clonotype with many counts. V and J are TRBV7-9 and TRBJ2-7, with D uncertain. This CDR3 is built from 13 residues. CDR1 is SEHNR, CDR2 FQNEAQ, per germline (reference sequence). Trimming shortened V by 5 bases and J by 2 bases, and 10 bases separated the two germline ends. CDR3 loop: CASSRNTPYEQYF. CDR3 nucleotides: TGTGCCAGCAGCCGGAACACTCCCTACGAGCAGTACTTC. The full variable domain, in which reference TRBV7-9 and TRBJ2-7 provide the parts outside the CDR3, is DTGVSQNPRHKITKRGQNVTFRCDPISEHNRLYWYRQTLGQGPEFLTYFQNEAQLEKSRLLSDRFSAERPKGSFSTLEIQRTEQGDSAMYLCASSRNTPYEQYFGPGTRLTVT.

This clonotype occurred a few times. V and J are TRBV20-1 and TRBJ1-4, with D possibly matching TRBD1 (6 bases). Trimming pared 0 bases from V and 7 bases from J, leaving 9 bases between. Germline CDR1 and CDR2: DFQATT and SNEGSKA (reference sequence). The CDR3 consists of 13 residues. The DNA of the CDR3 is TGCAGTGCTAGAGAGGGGGCGCGTGAAAAACTGTTTTTT. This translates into CSAREGAREKLFF.

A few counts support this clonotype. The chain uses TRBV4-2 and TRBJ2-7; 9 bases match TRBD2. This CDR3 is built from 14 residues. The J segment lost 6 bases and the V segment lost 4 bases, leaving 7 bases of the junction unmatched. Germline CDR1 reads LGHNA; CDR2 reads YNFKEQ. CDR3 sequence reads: CASSRSGRIGEQYF. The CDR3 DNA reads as TGTGCCAGCAGCCGTAGCGGGAGAATAGGCGAGCAGTACTTC.

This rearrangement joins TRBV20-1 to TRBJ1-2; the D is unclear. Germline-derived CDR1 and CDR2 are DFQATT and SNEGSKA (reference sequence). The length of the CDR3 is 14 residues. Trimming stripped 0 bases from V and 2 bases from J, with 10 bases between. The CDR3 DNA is TGCAGTGCTAGAGACCGGGGAGGGAACTATGGCTACACCTTC. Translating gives CSARDRGGNYGYTF.